A single sample gave rise to the 2 T cell receptor beta chains below, sequenced in a study of monozygotic twins with inflammatory bowel disease. Reprocessing the 5' RACE reads, TCRdb reports a single entry for every CDR3 protein and omits DNA. The specimen's table records about 210,000 distinct CDR3 sequences. Material: blood. These receptors all stem from a human donor with ulcerative colitis or Crohn's disease, or a healthy co-twin of an affected twin (not recorded which).

The rearrangement links TRBV20-1 to TRBJ2-7. Germline CDR1 and CDR2: DFQATT and SNEGSKA (reference sequence). CDR3 length: 12 amino acids. CDR3 region: CSAALGYVEQYF.

The rearrangement links TRBV27 to TRBJ2-4; the D call from TCRdb, TRBD2, cannot be confirmed without DNA. This CDR3 contains 16 residues. Per the germline V gene, CDR1 is MNHEY and CDR2 is SMNVEV (reference sequence). This CDR3 is CASSLMALVAKNIQYF.